The 23 T cell receptor beta chains listed next were all sequenced from one sample in a study of blood T cell repertoires in COVID-19 (dated by TCRdb to about 2020). Libraries were made using the immunoSEQ multiplex PCR assay. TCRdb's version of the immuneACCESS table is confined to in-frame rearrangements and falls short of the full clone set. An unresolved V gene accounts for under half of the shortfall where checked; the remainder is of unknown origin. In all, the sample holds 250,000 to 350,000 clones, and more than 75% of those were seen once. The ten largest clones take up over 2% of the sample. The material sequenced was PBMCs or T cells enriched from blood (not recorded which). The receptors shown here come from a woman between 55 and 75 years old in a cohort exposed to, infected with or recovered from COVID-19 (not recorded which).

The V and J genes are TRBV18 and TRBJ2-1; TRBD1 might be the D (6 bases). Trimming left V 2 bases short and J 5 bases short, with 10 bases between. The germline CDR1 and CDR2 sequences are KGHSH and LQKENI. The CDR3 sequence is 14 residues long. The CDR3 loop is CASSPWAGDNEQFF. The CDR3 DNA reads as TGTGCCAGCTCACCATGGGCAGGGGACAATGAGCAGTTCTTC.

The rearrangement uses TRBV11-2 and TRBJ1-6; the D gene is possibly TRBD1 (5 bases). The CDR3 loop spans 12 amino acids. Germline lookup yields CDR1 SGHAT and CDR2 FQNNGV. V was trimmed by 0 bases and J by 17 bases, leaving 11 bases between them. The DNA of the CDR3 is TGTGCCAGCAGCTTAGATAAGGGGCTCGTCCACTTT. This encodes CASSLDKGLVHF.

The rearrangement links TRBV28 to TRBJ2-1, with 7 bases fitting TRBD2. CDR3 length: 14 amino acids. Germline loops: CDR1 MDHEN, CDR2 SYDVKM. V shed 6 bases, J shed 2 bases, and the junction held 4 bases outside the gene matches. The CDR3 nucleotides are TGTGCCAGCAGCCCAGGACTAGCCTACAATGAGCAGTTCTTC. This codes for CASSPGLAYNEQFF.

This rearrangement joins TRBV5-1 to TRBJ1-1; D ambiguous. V was pared by 1 base and J by 0 bases, with 13 bases between. Germline V gene sequence: CDR1 SGHRS, CDR2 YFSETQ. The CDR3 consists of 16 residues. CDR3 sequence: CASSLNSFTLNTEAFF. CDR3 in DNA: TGCGCCAGCAGCTTGAACAGCTTTACTTTGAACACTGAAGCTTTCTTT. Based on the CDR3 plus reference TRBV5-1 and TRBJ1-1, the full variable domain is KAGVTQTPRYLIKTRGQQVTLSCSPISGHRSVSWYQQTPGQGLQFLFEYFSETQRNKGNFPGRFSGRQFSNSRSEMNVSTLELGDSALYLCASSLNSFTLNTEAFFGQGTRLTVV.

This clone was seen only once. This chain joins TRBV28 and TRBJ1-5; D is perhaps TRBD1 (6 bases). V lost 6 bases to trimming and J lost 5 bases, with 14 bases between them. Germline V lookup: CDR1 MDHEN, CDR2 SYDVKM. CDR3 length: 14 amino acids. This CDR3 reads CASSPGGPHQPQHF. In DNA form, the CDR3 reads TGTGCCAGCAGCCCCGGGGGGCCCCATCAGCCCCAGCATTTT. The complete variable domain, with remaining parts taken from reference TRBV28 and TRBJ1-5, reads DVKVTQSSRYLVKRTGEKVFLECVQDMDHENMFWYRQDPGLGLRLIYFSYDVKMKEKGDIPEGYSVSREKKERFSLILESASTNQTSMYLCASSPGGPHQPQHFGDGTRLSIL.

The chain links TRBV28 to TRBJ1-2, with D perhaps matching TRBD1 (6 bases). CDR1 and CDR2 from the germline V gene are MDHEN and SYDVKM. The CDR3 sequence is 13 residues long. Between the trimmed V and J ends, which lost 3 bases and 7 bases, there was a span of 12 bases. The CDR3 here is CASSFGTPAGYTF. The CDR3 coding sequence is TGTGCCAGCAGTTTTGGGACACCGGCTGGCTACACCTTC.

The chain carries TRBV6-5 and TRBJ2-2; no reliable D call. Trimming shortened V by 6 bases and J by 5 bases, and 10 bases separated the two germline ends. The CDR3 has 13 amino acids. From germline, CDR1 is MNHEY and CDR2 SVGAGI. CDR3 residues: CASSFTVTGELFF. The CDR3 region has the DNA TGTGCCAGCAGCTTCACAGTGACCGGGGAGCTGTTTTTT.

This rearrangement joins TRBV7-2 to TRBJ2-1; TRBD2 agrees at 8 bases. With V trimmed by 3 bases and J by 4 bases, 2 bases remained unmatched. Germline V gene sequence: CDR1 SGHTA, CDR2 FQGNSA. This CDR3 is built from 14 residues. The CDR3 here is CASSFTSGYNEQFF. The CDR3 nucleotides are TGTGCCAGCAGCTTCACTAGCGGATACAATGAGCAGTTCTTC.

Worth noting for this clone: Other DNA sequences in the same sample also yield this CDR3. This rearrangement joins TRBV2 to TRBJ2-7; no clear D gene. This CDR3 is built from 11 residues. Trimming removed 6 bases from V and 2 bases from J, with 5 bases in between. Germline loops: CDR1 SNHLY, CDR2 FYNNEI. CDR3 in amino acids: CASSPAYEQYF. The CDR3 DNA sequence: TGTGCCAGCAGCCCGGCCTACGAGCAGTACTTC.

The chain couples TRBV5-8 to TRBJ1-1; a possible D gene is TRBD1 (5 bases). Germline CDR1 is SGHTS and CDR2 is YDEGEE. Trimming took off 10 bases at V and 0 bases at J, with 16 bases between the two ends. The CDR3 is made up of 14 amino acids. The CDR3 nucleotides read TGTGCCGGGGTAGGGGCCTACATGAACACTGAAGCTTTCTTT. This gives the protein CAGVGAYMNTEAFF.

V gene TRBV6-5 combines with J gene TRBJ2-1; 7 bases agree with TRBD2. CDR1 and CDR2 (germline): MNHEY, SVGAGI. V lost 6 bases to trimming and J lost 6 bases; unmatched junction nucleotides: 5. CDR3 length: 13 residues. Written as DNA, the CDR3 is TGTGCCAGCAGACGGCCTAGCGGCAATGAGCAGTTCTTC. Its protein product is CASRRPSGNEQFF.

The chain couples TRBV30 to TRBJ2-3; 10 bases are shared with TRBD2. V shed 3 bases and J 1 base; nucleotides not matched to a gene: 13. Germline-derived CDR1 and CDR2 are GTSNPN and SVGIG (reference sequence). The CDR3 length is 18 residues. The CDR3: CAWRKSWTSGLRTDTQYF. CDR3 DNA sequence: TGTGCCTGGAGAAAAAGTTGGACTAGCGGTCTTCGCACAGATACGCAGTATTTT. Variable domain in full (rest from reference TRBV30 and TRBJ2-3): SQTIHQWPATLVQPVGSPLSLECTVEGTSNPNLYWYRQAAGRGLQLLFYSVGIGQISSEVPQNLSASRPQDRQFILSSKKLLLSDSGFYLCAWRKSWTSGLRTDTQYFGPGTRLTVL.

J is TRBJ2-1 and V is TRBV19; possibly TRBD1 for D (5 bases). CDR1 LNHDA and CDR2 SQIVND come from the germline V gene (reference sequence). The CDR3 extends over 12 amino acids. V dropped 8 bases and J dropped 3 bases, with 8 bases sitting between them. The CDR3 is CASSGHYNEQFF. DNA for the CDR3: TGTGCCAGTTCAGGACACTACAATGAGCAGTTCTTC.

The J gene is TRBJ1-3, the V gene TRBV19; 8 bases are a match to TRBD1. V lost 5 bases, J lost 1 base, and 13 bases stayed unmatched. Germline V gene data show CDR1 as LNHDA and CDR2 as SQIVND (reference sequence). This CDR3 is built from 18 residues. For the CDR3, the DNA is TGTGCCAGTAGTTTGGACGGGACAGGAATCGGGTCTGGAAACACCATATATTTT. It is translated as CASSLDGTGIGSGNTIYF.

This sequence joins TRBV18 and TRBJ2-1; 15 nucleotides align to TRBD2. The CDR3 extends over 21 amino acids. From germline, CDR1 is KGHSH and CDR2 LQKENI. V trimming: 1 base; J trimming: 6 bases; junction bases outside the gene matches: 16. The CDR3 reads CASSPRAITGTSGRLSNEQFF. CDR3 coding DNA: TGTGCCAGCTCACCACGCGCGATTACCGGGACTAGCGGGAGGCTTAGCAATGAGCAGTTCTTC. Looking up the rest from reference TRBV18 and TRBJ2-1 gives the full variable domain: NAGVMQNPRHLVRRRGQEARLRCSPMKGHSHVYWYRQLPEEGLKFMVYLQKENIIDESGMPKERFSAEFPKEGPSILRIQQVVRGDSAAYFCASSPRAITGTSGRLSNEQFFGPGTRLTVL.

The chain uses TRBV10-1 and TRBJ1-1; no reliable D call. V was clipped by 0 bases and J by 1 base, with 9 bases between them. The CDR3 has 15 amino acids. The germline V gene has CDR1 WNHNN and CDR2 SYGVQD (reference sequence). CDR3 loop: CASSESAGGNTEAFF. Here the CDR3 DNA reads TGCGCCAGCAGTGAGTCGGCAGGAGGGAACACTGAAGCTTTCTTT.

This chain links TRBV7-2 with TRBJ1-1; TRBD1 matches at 10 bases. The CDR3 is 15 amino acids. V dropped 4 bases and J dropped 8; count of bases not matched to a gene: 10. Germline values: CDR1 SGHTA, CDR2 FQGNSA. The CDR3 here is CASSSQGQGVEEAFF. DNA for the CDR3: TGTGCCAGCAGCTCTCAAGGACAGGGGGTGGAGGAAGCTTTCTTT.

This chain uses TRBV28 with TRBJ2-2, with D possibly matching TRBD2 (6 bases). Trimming took 3 bases from V and 2 from J, leaving 13 bases between them. CDR3 length: 16 residues. Germline CDR1 MDHEN, CDR2 SYDVKM. In nucleotides, the CDR3 is TGTGCCAGCAGTTTTTGGAGTAGCGGAAACACCGGGGAGCTGTTTTTT. Translation: CASSFWSSGNTGELFF.

J is TRBJ1-5 and V is TRBV19, with 7 bases that match TRBD1. This CDR3 is 15 amino acids long. The germline V gene has CDR1 LNHDA and CDR2 SQIVND (reference sequence). The V segment lost 5 bases and the J segment 4 bases; nucleotides outside the gene matches: 8. The CDR3 DNA follows: TGTGCCAGTAGTCCGGGCCAGGGGGGTAATCAGCCCCAGCATTTT. As protein: CASSPGQGGNQPQHF.

The chain recombines TRBV30 with TRBJ1-2; D call uncertain. V was pared by 4 bases and J by 1 base, with 4 bases between. Germline V gives CDR1 GTSNPN, CDR2 SVGIG (reference sequence). CDR3 length equals 11 residues. CDR3 sequence reads: CAWNGNYGYTF. The CDR3 bases are TGTGCCTGGAACGGTAACTATGGCTACACCTTC.

The chain is built from TRBV19 and TRBJ1-2, with D perhaps TRBD1 (5 bases). Trimming cost V 6 bases and J 1 base, with 6 bases left between them. Germline-derived CDR1 and CDR2 are LNHDA and SQIVND (reference sequence). This CDR3 spans 12 amino acids. CDR3 residues: CASRGVNYGYTF. The DNA for the CDR3 is TGTGCCAGTAGAGGGGTTAACTATGGCTACACCTTC. Together with reference TRBV19 and TRBJ1-2, the CDR3 gives the full variable domain: DGGITQSPKYLFRKEGQNVTLSCEQNLNHDAMYWYRQDPGQGLRLIYYSQIVNDFQKGDIAEGYSVSREKKESFPLTVTSAQKNPTAFYLCASRGVNYGYTFGSGTRLTVV.

The V and J genes are TRBV5-1 and TRBJ1-3, with D perhaps TRBD1 (5 bases). This CDR3 region has 17 residues. Germline assignment: CDR1 SGHRS and CDR2 YFSETQ. The ends were cut back, 0 bases at V and 4 bases at J, with 17 bases in the middle. DNA for the CDR3: TGCGCCAGCAGCTTGGACAGGTCGGCAGTCGGCGGAAACACCATATATTTT. This translates into CASSLDRSAVGGNTIYF.

The V and J genes are TRBV28 and TRBJ2-7; a possible D gene is TRBD2 (6 bases). Between the trimmed V and J ends, which lost 8 bases and 12 bases, there was a span of 17 bases. Germline loops: CDR1 MDHEN, CDR2 SYDVKM. This CDR3 has 11 residues. This CDR3 reads CASSKEGNLYF. CDR3 nucleotide sequence: TGTGCCAGCTCGAAGGAGGGCAACTTGTACTTC.